The 27 T cell receptor beta chains listed next were all sequenced from one sample in a study of tumor-infiltrating lymphocytes in primary liver carcinoma. Production of TCR beta cDNA used about 500 ng total RNA together with a constant-region primer. Nested multiplex PCR, run for three rounds with slightly modified ARM-PCR, yielded TCR beta libraries. A C-beta reverse primer and TRBV1-TRBV30 forward primers served in each of the first two PCR rounds, at roughly 10 cycles apiece. TCRdb used MiXCR to reprocess the multiplex PCR reads, holding one entry per CDR3 protein. The data hold roughly 22,000 distinct CDR3 sequences, with more than 70% observed a single time. Without any cell sorting, roughly 20-30 mg of bulk tissue yielded co-extracted RNA and DNA. Sequenced: liver tumor tissue from sampling region 2. Subset specified: tumor region T2, inferior pole. These receptors all stem from a woman in her twenties or thirties with primary liver carcinoma and hepatitis B virus infection.

Comment on this clonotype: The DNA is omitted, as the CDR3 cannot be located on it reliably, and the CDR3 follows TCRdb's listing. The CDR3 loop reads CSVGQGATDTKYF. V gene TRBV29-1 combines with J gene TRBJ2-3; TRBD1 is the table's D call, not checked against the DNA. Germline CDR1 and CDR2: SQVTM and ANQGSEA. The CDR3 comprises 13 residues, both ends counted.

On this clonotype itself: The junction differs from germline at one of its ends, possibly a read error. The chain couples TRBV24-1 to TRBJ2-2, with D possibly TRBD2 on 6 matching bases. Looked up from germline, CDR1 is KGHDR and CDR2 is SFDVKD. CDR3 length: 11 residues. Here the CDR3 DNA reads TGTGCCATCAGTGTCCGCGGGGAGCTCTTTTTT. As protein: CAISVRGELFF.

The chain joins TRBV11-2 to TRBJ2-2, with 9 positions matching TRBD2. Looked up from germline, CDR1 is SGHAT and CDR2 is FQNNGV. The CDR3 contains 18 residues. The CDR3 here is CSSNSPRAGGPNTGELFF. For the CDR3, the DNA is TGTAGCAGCAACTCACCCCGAGCGGGAGGCCCGAACACCGGGGAGCTGTTTTTT.

Regarding this clonotype: Sequence at one end of the junction differs from germline and may be a read error. This chain connects TRBV11-3 to TRBJ2-1; 10 nucleotides line up with TRBD2. Germline V gene data show CDR1 as SGHNT and CDR2 as YENEEA. There are 15 residues in the CDR3. The DNA of the CDR3 is TGTGCCAGCAGCCGACTAGCGGGTGGGGCGTATGAGCAATTCTTC. This sequence encodes CASSRLAGGAYEQFF.

The genes are TRBV6-2 or TRBV6-3 and TRBJ2-5; a possible D gene is TRBD2 (5 bases). Germline CDR1 reads MNHEY; CDR2 reads SVGEGT. The CDR3 is 13 amino acids. CDR3 bases: TGTGCGAGCGGTTACCCGACTCGTCTGACCCAGTACTTC. This translates into CASGYPTRLTQYF.

This rearrangement joins TRBV6-5 to TRBJ1-1; D ambiguous. Germline assignment: CDR1 MNHEY and CDR2 SVGAGI. Trimming took off 11 bases at V and 10 bases at J, with 17 bases between the two ends. This CDR3 contains 11 residues. CDR3 sequence reads: CAGNYADVAFF. Written as DNA, the CDR3 is TGTGCCGGTAATTACGCAGATGTAGCTTTCTTT.

With regard to this clonotype: A read error may be the cause here, since a much bigger clone is one base away. This chain connects TRBV2 to TRBJ1-4; D gene uncertain. This CDR3 region has 13 residues. The germline CDR1 and CDR2 sequences are SNHLY and FYNNEI. The CDR3 DNA reads TGTGCCAGCAGACCCCTGGGAGACGAAAAAATGTTTTTT. This gives the protein CASRPLGDEKMFF.

For this clonotype: This likely comes from a read error, as the CDR3 has no conserved phenylalanine or tryptophan at its end. This sequence joins TRBV11-2 and TRBJ1-1, with 12 positions matching TRBD1. The CDR3 has 20 amino acids. V shed 5 bases and J 3 bases; nucleotides not matched to a gene: 19. Germline V gives CDR1 SGHAT, CDR2 FQNNGV. CDR3 bases: TGTGCCAGCAGCGCTCGGGACAGGGGGCGCATGAGGTGGAGTGACACTGAAGCTTTCTAT. Translating it yields CASSARDRGRMRWSDTEAFY.

The chain joins TRBV12-3 or TRBV12-4 to TRBJ2-3; D gene uncertain. This CDR3 has 15 residues. The CDR3 here is CVSSFPAPSTDTQYF. The CDR3 DNA sequence: TGTGTTAGCAGTTTTCCCGCTCCTAGCACAGATACGCAGTATTTT.

With respect to this clonotype: A read error may produce the germline difference seen at one junction end. The CDR3 sequence: CASDSGDSGTDTQYF. CDR3 in DNA: TGTGCCAGCGATAGCGGGGACAGTGGGACAGACACGCAGTATTTT. V gene TRBV6-5 combines with J gene TRBJ2-3; the D gene is possibly TRBD2 (8 bases). Germline V lookup: CDR1 MNHEY, CDR2 SVGAGI. The CDR3 spans 15 residues.

In its sample, this clonotype was seen once. The junction differs from germline at one of its ends, possibly a read error. The rearrangement links TRBV4-3 to TRBJ2-3, with a possible D match to TRBD2 (6 bases). From germline, CDR1 is LGHNA and CDR2 YSLEER. The CDR3 is 21 residues long. The CDR3 bases are TGCGCCAGTAGCCAAGAGCTGGTAACTAGTGGGAGGACGGGGGTCACAGATACGCAGTATTTT. This gives the protein CASSQELVTSGRTGVTDTQYF.

On this clonotype: One end of the junction is discordant with germline, which a read error may explain. V and J are TRBV29-1 and TRBJ2-5, with D uncertain. Germline V gives CDR1 SQVTM, CDR2 ANQGSEA. CDR3 length equals 13 residues. The CDR3 loop reads CSVKERNQETRYF. The CDR3 coding sequence is TGCAGCGTTAAAGAGAGAAACCAAGAGACCCGATACTTC.

Remarks on this clonotype: One end of the junction does not line up with germline, which may come from a read error. The chain combines TRBV11-1 with TRBJ2-7; D not certain. CDR1 and CDR2 (germline): SGHAT, FQDESV (reference sequence). This CDR3 has 13 residues. The CDR3 coding sequence is TGCGCCTGCAGCCTAAGATACCTCCGCGAGCAGTACTTC. This encodes CACSLRYLREQYF.

For this clonotype: An end of the junction differs from the germline gene, which may be a read error. This chain connects TRBV28 to TRBJ2-5, with D maybe TRBD2 (6 bases). The CDR3 spans 13 residues. The germline V gene encodes CDR1 MDHEN and CDR2 SYDVKM. The DNA for the CDR3 is TGTGCCTGCAGACGGAGCGGGTGTGAGACCCAGTATTTC. It is translated as CACRRSGCETQYF.

This chain links TRBV11-2 with TRBJ2-5; TRBD1 might be the D (5 bases). With 5 bases removed from V and 7 bases from J, the gap between germline ends came to 20 bases. The CDR3 is 15 residues long. Per the germline V gene, CDR1 is SGHAT and CDR2 is FQNNGV. Here the CDR3 reads CASSLLTTATGTQYF. The CDR3 nucleotides read TGTGCCAGCAGCCTTTTGACGACAGCCACTGGGACCCAGTACTTC.

Turning to this clonotype: One end of the junction varies from germline; a read error may be responsible. V gene TRBV10-2 combines with J gene TRBJ2-7, with 10 bases fitting TRBD1. This CDR3 has 17 residues. CDR1 is WSHSY, CDR2 SAAADI, per germline. CDR3 nucleotides: TGTGCCAGCAGTGAGTTTCTCCTAGGACAGGGGGGCCACGAGCAGTACTTC. Its protein is CASSEFLLGQGGHEQYF.

In the case of this clonotype: A clone one base away is much larger, so this may be a read error. The rearrangement uses TRBV12-3 or TRBV12-4 and TRBJ2-2; possible D gene TRBD1, 5 bases. This CDR3 is built from 16 residues. CDR3 protein: CACSLYPGSNTGELFF. Here the CDR3 DNA reads TGTGCCTGCAGTTTATACCCAGGGTCCAACACCGGGGAGCTGTTTTTT.

Concerning this clonotype itself: Sequence at one end of the junction differs from germline and may be a read error. V is TRBV4-3 and J is TRBJ2-7, with D tentatively TRBD2 (7 bases). This CDR3 has 18 residues. The germline V gene encodes CDR1 LGHNA and CDR2 YSLEER. CDR3 region: CATSQAVTGGNISYEQYF. The CDR3, as DNA: TGCGCCACCAGCCAAGCTGTGACGGGGGGCAACATTAGCTACGAGCAGTACTTC.

This clonotype occurred many times. The conserved closing phenylalanine or tryptophan is absent in this CDR3, likely reflecting a read error. The gene calls are TRBV20-1 and TRBJ1-5; D possibly corresponds to TRBD1 (5 bases). V gave up 3 bases and J gave up 2 bases, with 8 bases separating them. Germline V lookup: CDR1 DFQATT, CDR2 SNEGSKA (reference sequence). This CDR3 is 13 amino acids long. The CDR3 DNA follows: TGCAGTGCTAGGGGGACCGGCAATCAGCCCCAGCATCTT. Its translation is CSARGTGNQPQHL.

Turning to this clonotype: Germline and junction disagree at one end, which may indicate a read error. The V gene is TRBV7-8, the J gene TRBJ1-2; 9 nucleotides line up with TRBD1. This CDR3 has 15 amino acids. Per the germline V gene, CDR1 is SGHVS and CDR2 is FQNEAQ. CDR3 DNA: TGTGCCAACAGCTTAGACAGGGGGGCCCTCTATGGCTACACCTTC. This codes for CANSLDRGALYGYTF.

To note about this clonotype: One end of the junction varies from germline; a read error may be responsible. V and J are TRBV11-3 and TRBJ2-1, with TRBD2 identical over 8 bases. Per the germline V gene, CDR1 is SGHNT and CDR2 is YENEEA. CDR3 length: 15 residues. The CDR3 region is CPSSRLARGVYEQFF. In DNA, the CDR3 is TGTCCCAGCAGCCGACTAGCGCGGGGGGTGTATGAGCAGTTCTTC.

In its sample, this clonotype was seen a few times. Sequence at one end of the junction differs from germline and may be a read error. The chain joins TRBV28 to TRBJ1-5; D not resolved. This CDR3 contains 13 residues. The germline gives CDR1 MDHEN, CDR2 SYDVKM. CDR3: CAGRKVPNQPQHF. DNA for the CDR3: TGTGCCGGCAGGAAGGTCCCTAATCAGCCCCAGCATTTT.

Notes on this clonotype: The conserved final phenylalanine or tryptophan is absent from the CDR3, which likely points to a read error. The rearrangement links TRBV14 to TRBJ2-3, with no clear D. The CDR3 loop spans 13 amino acids. Germline CDR1 is SGHDN and CDR2 is FVKESK. The CDR3 is CASSRQYTDTQYL. The CDR3 DNA reads as TGTGCCAGTAGCCGTCAATACACAGATACGCAGTATTTA.

Comment on this clonotype: This may come from a read error, since a much larger clone is one base off. This sequence joins TRBV7-9 and TRBJ2-2; weak D call: TRBD1 (6 bases). The germline V gene encodes CDR1 SEHNR and CDR2 FQNEAQ (reference sequence). This CDR3 has 19 residues. CDR3 DNA sequence: TGTGTCAGCAGCCTGTGGGACCAGGGGAAGAACCTCTTAACCGGGGAGCCGTTTTTT. Translated: CVSSLWDQGKNLLTGEPFF.

On this clonotype: One end of the junction fails to match germline, which may point to a read error. The chain couples TRBV4-3 to TRBJ2-3; 12 bases line up with TRBD2. Germline CDR1 LGHNA, CDR2 YSLEER. The CDR3 sequence is 18 residues long. The chain's CDR3 is CASRQEGLAGGPTDTHYF. DNA for the CDR3: TGCGCCAGCAGGCAAGAAGGTCTAGCGGGAGGGCCAACCGATACGCACTATTTT.

The J gene is TRBJ2-7, the V gene TRBV4-3, with D tentatively TRBD2 (6 bases). CDR1 and CDR2 (germline): LGHNA, YSLEER. The CDR3 covers 18 residues. The CDR3 is CVCSQAVMGGHISCEQYF. In DNA, the CDR3 is TGCGTCTGCAGCCAAGCTGTGATGGGGGGTCACATTAGCTGCGAGCAGTACTTC.

The gene calls are TRBV4-3 and TRBJ2-3; D is unclear. With 2 bases removed from V and 6 bases from J, the gap between germline ends came to 24 bases. Germline CDR1 is LGHNA and CDR2 is YSLEER. CDR3 length: 18 residues. The CDR3 nucleotides are TGCGCCAGCAGCCAATCGGTCTGGCTGGGTAATCCCGTTGATACGCAGTATTTT. It is translated as CASSQSVWLGNPVDTQYF.